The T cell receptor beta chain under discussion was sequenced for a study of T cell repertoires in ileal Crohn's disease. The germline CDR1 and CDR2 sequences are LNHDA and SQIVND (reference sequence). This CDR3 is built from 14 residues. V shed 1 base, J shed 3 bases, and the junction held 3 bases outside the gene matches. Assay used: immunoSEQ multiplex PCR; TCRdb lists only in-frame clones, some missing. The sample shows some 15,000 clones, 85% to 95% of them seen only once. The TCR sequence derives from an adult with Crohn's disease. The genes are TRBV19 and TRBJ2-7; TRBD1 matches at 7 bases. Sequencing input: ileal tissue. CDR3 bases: TGTGCCAGTAGTATAGGACAGGGCTACTACGAGCAGTACTTC. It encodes CASSIGQGYYEQYF.